This paragraph reports one T cell receptor (beta chain). The data were taken from a study of monozygotic twins with cystic fibrosis. Assay used: immunoSEQ multiplex PCR; TCRdb lists only in-frame clones, some missing. The sample has 30,000 to 40,000 clones; about 89% are singletons. The CDR3 has 14 amino acids. Per the germline V gene, CDR1 is LNHDA and CDR2 is SQIVND (reference sequence). Between the trimmed V and J ends, which lost 6 bases and 1 base, there was a span of 12 bases. V is TRBV19 and J is TRBJ1-1; no definite D call. The sample consisted of blood. This sequence originates from a boy younger than 10 with cystic fibrosis. The CDR3 DNA is TGTGCCAGTAGGCTTCGAGGCACGAACACTGAAGCTTTCTTT. As protein: CASRLRGTNTEAFF.